The source of this TCR beta chain is a study of Ad26.COV2.S vaccination and SARS-CoV-2 variants. Study information: Donor was assigned to the Ad26.COV2.S arm of trial COV1001. The vaccine Ad26.COV2.S was put into the muscle once, or twice with 56 days between.

Germline V gene sequence: CDR1 MRHNA, CDR2 SNTAGT. V gave up 3 bases and J gave up 0 bases; unmatched junction bases: 7. The length of the CDR3 is 18 residues. The assay was immunoSEQ multiplex PCR, and TCRdb's table has in-frame clones only and misses some. The sample includes hundreds of thousands of clones, 88% seen only once; the top ten take roughly 6%. This sample's treatment: about 20 received Ad26.COV2.S at low or high dose, single or two shots; about 5 received placebo; per-sample allocation not given. Specimen acquisition occurred on day 63 following the initial vaccine or placebo injection. What was given as vaccine was an Ad26 vector encoding Wuhan-strain SARS-CoV-2 spike.

The receptor comes from a person between 18 and 60 years old who received the Ad26.COV2.S COVID-19 vaccine or a placebo. Source: peripheral blood, taken in a trial of Ad26.COV2.S vaccine versus placebo. The gene calls are TRBV6-4 and TRBJ2-6; 8 bases are shared with TRBD1. The CDR3 nucleotides read TGTGCCAGCAGTGAGTGGGCAGGGGGCTCCTCTGGGGCCAACGTCCTGACTTTC. Translated: CASSEWAGGSSGANVLTF.